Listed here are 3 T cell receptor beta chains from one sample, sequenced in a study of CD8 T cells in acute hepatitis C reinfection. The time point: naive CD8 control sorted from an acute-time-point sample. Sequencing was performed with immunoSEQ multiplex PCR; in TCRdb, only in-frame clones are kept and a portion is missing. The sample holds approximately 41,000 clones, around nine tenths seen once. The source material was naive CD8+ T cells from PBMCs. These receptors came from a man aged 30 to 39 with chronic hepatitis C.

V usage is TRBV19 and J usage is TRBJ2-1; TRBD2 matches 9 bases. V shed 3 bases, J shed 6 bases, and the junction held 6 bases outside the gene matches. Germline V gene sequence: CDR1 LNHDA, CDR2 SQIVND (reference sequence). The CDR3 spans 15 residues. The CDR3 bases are TGTGCCAGTAGTATTTTTGCGGGGGGGGTCAATGAGCAGTTCTTC. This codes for CASSIFAGGVNEQFF. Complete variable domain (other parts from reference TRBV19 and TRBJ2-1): DGGITQSPKYLFRKEGQNVTLSCEQNLNHDAMYWYRQDPGQGLRLIYYSQIVNDFQKGDIAEGYSVSREKKESFPLTVTSAQKNPTAFYLCASSIFAGGVNEQFFGPGTRLTVL.

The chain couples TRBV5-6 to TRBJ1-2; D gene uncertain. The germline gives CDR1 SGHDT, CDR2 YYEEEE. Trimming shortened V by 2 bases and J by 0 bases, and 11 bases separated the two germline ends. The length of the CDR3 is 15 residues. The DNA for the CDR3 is TGTGCCAGCAGCTTCGCTTCGGCGTCTAACTATGGCTACACCTTC. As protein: CASSFASASNYGYTF.

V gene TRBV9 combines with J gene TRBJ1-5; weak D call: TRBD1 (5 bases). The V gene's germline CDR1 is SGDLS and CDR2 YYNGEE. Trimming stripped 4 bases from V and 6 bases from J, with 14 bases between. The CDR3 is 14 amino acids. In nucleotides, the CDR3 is TGTGCCAGCAGCTCCCGGGACTCAGGTCAGCCCCAGCATTTT. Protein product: CASSSRDSGQPQHF.